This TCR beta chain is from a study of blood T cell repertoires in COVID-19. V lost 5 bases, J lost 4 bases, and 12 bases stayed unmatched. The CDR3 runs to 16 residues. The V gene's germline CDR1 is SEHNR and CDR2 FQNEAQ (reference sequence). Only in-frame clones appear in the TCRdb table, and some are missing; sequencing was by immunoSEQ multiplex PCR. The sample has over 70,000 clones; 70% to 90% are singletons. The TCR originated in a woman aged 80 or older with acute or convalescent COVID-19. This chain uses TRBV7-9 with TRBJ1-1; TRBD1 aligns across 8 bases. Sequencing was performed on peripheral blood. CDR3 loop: CASSHGQGLVGTEAFF. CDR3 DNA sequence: TGTGCCAGCAGCCATGGACAGGGTTTAGTAGGCACTGAAGCTTTCTTT.